This T cell receptor (beta chain) was retrieved from a study of shared T cell receptors in the human thymus. The CDR3 spans 15 residues. Generated by immunoSEQ multiplex PCR, the TCRdb table keeps only in-frame clones and is missing some. The data show under 850,000 clones, approximately 87% seen once. In addition, the sample was reused for a study of human thymus T cells.

Specimen: thymocytes. The receptor comes from a boy under two years old with a congenital heart defect. This sequence joins TRBV21-1 and TRBJ2-5; the table's D call TRBD1 went unverified against the DNA. TRBV21-1 is deemed a pseudogene. DNA of the CDR3: TGTGCCAGCAGCTTGACGGGACAGGGGCAAGAGACCCAGTACTTC. This codes for CASSLTGQGQETQYF.